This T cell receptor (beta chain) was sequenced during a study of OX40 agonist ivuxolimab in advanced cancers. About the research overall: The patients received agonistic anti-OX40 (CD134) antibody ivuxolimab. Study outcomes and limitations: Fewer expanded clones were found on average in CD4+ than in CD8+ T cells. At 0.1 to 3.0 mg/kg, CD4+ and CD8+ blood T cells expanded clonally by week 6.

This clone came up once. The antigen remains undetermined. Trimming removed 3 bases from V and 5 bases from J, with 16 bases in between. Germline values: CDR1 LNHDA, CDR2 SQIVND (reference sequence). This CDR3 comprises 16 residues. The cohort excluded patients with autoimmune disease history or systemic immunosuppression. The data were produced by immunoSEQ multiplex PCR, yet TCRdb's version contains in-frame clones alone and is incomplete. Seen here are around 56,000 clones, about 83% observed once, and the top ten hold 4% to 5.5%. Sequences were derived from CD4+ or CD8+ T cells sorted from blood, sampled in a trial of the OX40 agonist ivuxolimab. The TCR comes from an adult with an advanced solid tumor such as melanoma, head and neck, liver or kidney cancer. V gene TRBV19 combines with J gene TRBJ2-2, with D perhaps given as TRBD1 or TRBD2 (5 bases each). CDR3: CASSITGASRTGELFF. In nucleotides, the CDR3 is TGTGCCAGTAGTATCACCGGGGCTTCGAGAACCGGGGAGCTGTTTTTT.